A selection of T cell receptor beta chains follows, all from one sample in a study of blood T cell repertoires in COVID-19. Only in-frame clones appear in the TCRdb table, and some are missing; sequencing was by immunoSEQ multiplex PCR. Among tens of thousands of clones listed, less than 85% were seen once. Sequenced: peripheral blood. The source of these receptors is a human donor in a cohort sampled during active COVID-19. Both conserved end residues are part of each CDR3. Clone size is given for some rows only: seen once, a few or many times, or a class if the clone is expanded.

>TRBJ1-4|once|TRBV29-1
CSVPGQGVEKLFF
>TRBJ2-5|-|TRBV12-3/TRBV12-4
CASSSNRGETQYF
>TRBJ2-4|once|TRBV27
CASSPRDRQNIQYF
>TRBJ1-5|-|TRBV27
CASSLGTGADQPQHF
>TRBJ2-7|-|TRBV27
CASRGRLAGDEQYF
>TRBJ2-7|-|TRBV6-6
CASSYGGGGYYEQYF
>TRBJ2-7|-|TRBV19
CASSFRQTYEQYF
>TRBJ2-1|-|TRBV18
CASSPPSGGLYNEQFF
>TRBJ1-1|-|TRBV5-1
CASSFTENTEAFF
>TRBJ1-1|-|TRBV5-1
CASSLAAATREAFF
>TRBJ1-1|-|TRBV6-2/TRBV6-3
CASSSGGMNTEAFF
>TRBJ2-1|once|TRBV6-5
CASRASSYNEQFF
>TRBJ2-3|-|TRBV19
CASSVSGRGADTQYF
>TRBJ2-7|-|TRBV9
CASSVTGNSYEQYF
>TRBJ2-7|-|TRBV16
CASSQSPQGGYEQYF
>TRBJ1-5|-|TRBV15
CATSRGQGASQPQHF
>TRBJ2-5|-|TRBV3-1/TRBV3-2
CASSQFLAGEDQYF
>TRBJ1-2|once|TRBV3-1/TRBV3-2
CASSQGQGTKSTF
>TRBJ2-7|once|TRBV5-1
CASSLAPQGAGSYEQYF
>TRBJ2-7|once|TRBV14
CASSQVNSGSSEQYF
>TRBJ1-1|-|TRBV15
CATSREGQLNTEAFF
>TRBJ2-7|-|TRBV6-5
CASSTGQSYEQYF
>TRBJ2-7|-|TRBV2
CASSEQRSSGDSYEQYF
>TRBJ2-7|-|TRBV6-2/TRBV6-3
CASSRYRVSYEQYF
>TRBJ1-1|-|TRBV6-2/TRBV6-3
CASSRQMPQGQGRDTEAFF
>TRBJ2-6|-|TRBV7-3
CASSLLGTGANVLTF
>TRBJ1-1|-|TRBV30
CAFRTGEYTEAFF